This T cell receptor (beta chain) was observed in a study of T cell responses to AZD1222 COVID-19 vaccine. Study results and caveats: Vaccine-related CD4 TCRs covered spike, predominating at 160-218 and 743-854. The sample set comprised mostly white British donors with more females, and clonal diversity was possibly underestimated. Only after the peak T cell response were repertoires sampled.

The table came from immunoSEQ multiplex PCR; TCRdb's copy has only in-frame clones and leaves some out. There are around 76,000 clones in the sample; 70% to 90% occur only once, and less than 15% lies in the top ten. Per the germline V gene, CDR1 is KGHSH and CDR2 is LQKENI. This CDR3 comprises 15 residues. Trimming removed 2 bases at V and 2 bases at J, with 12 bases between. A note on this clone: Its matching antigen is unknown.

The sequencing here drew on peripheral blood, taken on day 0 of AZD1222 vaccination. The sequence was collected from an adult in good health. The chain joins TRBV18 to TRBJ1-2, with TRBD1 as a possible D gene (5 bases). CDR3 nucleotides: TGTGCCAGCTCACCATCTGCTCGGGGGAACTATGGCTACACCTTC. Translation: CASSPSARGNYGYTF.